This T cell receptor (beta chain) was observed in a study of T cells in Graves' hyperthyroidism and ophthalmopathy. Study background: The initial diagnosis was the point when peripheral blood was collected, ahead of any treatment.

Study results and caveats: A median around 5.9 months before onset, the model predicted ophthalmopathy. Patients with ophthalmopathy were separated from those with stable hyperthyroidism by a 13 V-J model.

This clonotype was counted at least ten times. Its specificity is not known. Researchers took RNA transcripts and amplified the TCR beta CDR3 regions from them. The HTBI primer set was used in a first-round RT-PCR of the TCR CDR3. TCRdb processed the multiplex PCR reads anew with MiXCR; each CDR3 protein has one entry. Among approximately 630,000 distinct CDR3 sequences listed, under 20% were seen once. Germline V lookup: CDR1 MNHEY, CDR2 SMNVEV (reference sequence). The CDR3 is made up of 19 amino acids. V lost 2 bases and J lost 1; bases outside the gene matches: 6. This receptor was obtained from a woman aged 30 to 39 with Graves' hyperthyroidism. The V gene is TRBV27, the J gene TRBJ2-3; TRBD2 aligns across 16 bases. The sequenced sample was blood. The CDR3 reads CASSLRAGTSGRGTDTQYF. The CDR3 DNA reads TGTGCCAGCAGTTTAAGGGCCGGGACTAGCGGGAGGGGCACAGATACGCAGTATTTT.